The rows below give T cell receptor beta chains drawn from one sample of a study of blood T cell repertoires in COVID-19. Sequencing used immunoSEQ multiplex PCR; TCRdb keeps in-frame clones, though not all of them. The sample lists approximately 500,000 clones; approximately 90% were seen once. Sequenced sample: PBMCs or T cells enriched from blood (not recorded which). The receptors derive from a woman aged 40 to 50 who had recovered from COVID-19. Both conserved end residues are part of each CDR3. The D gene is left open where the match is weak. Clone size appears in some rows only: once, few, many, or a class for an expanded clone.

j_call d_call v_call clone_size cdr3_nt cdr3_aa
TRBJ1-2 TRBD1 TRBV7-2 . TGTGCCAGCAGCTTTAGTCTTGGACAGGGTGGCGGCTACACCTTC CASSFSLGQGGGYTF
TRBJ1-4 . TRBV7-8 once TGTGCCAGCAGGGCAGGCATTGCAACTAATGAAAAACTGTTTTTT CASRAGIATNEKLFF
TRBJ2-5 TRBD1 TRBV7-9 . TGTGCCAGCAGCCCTGGGACAGGCCAAGAGACCCAGTACTTC CASSPGTGQETQYF
TRBJ2-7 TRBD2 TRBV5-4 . TGTGCCAGCAGCTTGGCGGGGGGGGGTTTTAGGTACGAGCAGTACTTC CASSLAGGGFRYEQYF
TRBJ2-3 . TRBV7-2 . TGTGCCAGCAGCTTGCGGGACCCCACGTCCGATACGCAGTATTTT CASSLRDPTSDTQYF
TRBJ1-6 TRBD1 TRBV12-5 . TGTGCTAGTGGTTTGGCTCCGACAGGGTTGGGTTCACCCCTCCACTTT CASGLAPTGLGSPLHF
TRBJ2-1 . TRBV4-3 . TGCGCCAGCAGCCAAGGTCTGCCTAGCTGGGCCAATGAGCAGTTCTTC CASSQGLPSWANEQFF
TRBJ1-5 TRBD1 TRBV19 . TGTGCCAGTAGTTCTGCCGGGACAGAGTATATTAGCAATCAGCCCCAGCATTTT CASSSAGTEYISNQPQHF
TRBJ2-7 TRBD2 TRBV27 . TGTGCCAGCAGTGAAATTAGCGGGAGAGGGTACGAGCAGTACTTC CASSEISGRGYEQYF
TRBJ1-5 . TRBV10-1 . TGCGCCAGCAGTGACAAAGGGGATCAGCCCCAGCATTTT CASSDKGDQPQHF
TRBJ2-1 TRBD2 TRBV24-1 . TGTGCCACCAGTGATTCCGGACTAGCGGGAATAGATGAGCAGTTCTTC CATSDSGLAGIDEQFF
TRBJ1-1 . TRBV24-1 . TGTGCCACCAGCATGCATAGCATGAACACTGAAGCTTTCTTT CATSMHSMNTEAFF
TRBJ1-2 TRBD1 TRBV6-5 once TGTGCCAGCAGTTACGGGGGACAGGAGATTTACTATGGCTACACCTTC CASSYGGQEIYYGYTF
TRBJ1-1 . TRBV10-1 . TGCGCCAGCAGTGGGGACTTGAACACTGAAGCTTTCTTT CASSGDLNTEAFF
TRBJ2-1 TRBD2 TRBV2 . TGTGCCAGCAGTATATTTTTGGGTCTAGCGGGAGATGAGCAGTTCTTC CASSIFLGLAGDEQFF
TRBJ2-4 TRBD1 TRBV18 . TGTGCCAGCTCACCCCTTCAAACAGGGGGCGGAAACATTCAGTACTTC CASSPLQTGGGNIQYF
TRBJ1-2 . TRBV6-6 . TGTGCCAGCAGCCTGGGGCGCGACTATGGCTACACCTTC CASSLGRDYGYTF
TRBJ1-6 . TRBV4-3 . TGCGCCAGCAGCCAAGACAGACAGGTCTATAATTCACCCCTCCACTTT CASSQDRQVYNSPLHF
TRBJ1-1 TRBD1 TRBV7-2 . TGTGCCAGCAGCCGGGTTGGGACAGGGAGCACGACTGAAGCTTTCTTT CASSRVGTGSTTEAFF
TRBJ1-1 . TRBV19 . TGTGCCAGTGAGGGGACAAACACTGAAGCTTTCTTT CASEGTNTEAFF
TRBJ1-5 . TRBV5-8 . TGTGCCAGCAGCGGCGGCGGTTCGAGTCAGCCCCAGCATTTT CASSGGGSSQPQHF
TRBJ1-5 . TRBV11-3 . TGTGCCAGCAGCTTTAGTAGCAATCAGCCCCAGCATTTT CASSFSSNQPQHF
TRBJ1-2 . TRBV28 . TGTGCCAGCAGCGGATCCGGACAGCACTATGGCTACACCTTC CASSGSGQHYGYTF
TRBJ2-5 . TRBV6-5 . TGTGCCAGCTCCGAAGGGGTCGTTCCACAAGAGACCCAGTACTTC CASSEGVVPQETQYF
TRBJ1-2 . TRBV18 once TGTGCCAGCTCACCAATAGACACCGAGAGTGGCTACACCTTC CASSPIDTESGYTF
TRBJ1-2 TRBD1 TRBV7-8 . TGTGCCAGCAGCTTACGGACAGGGGGGGAGTTGGTGGGCTACACCTTC CASSLRTGGELVGYTF
TRBJ1-2 . TRBV5-8 . TGTGCCAGCAGCCCCGGTGGGAGGTCTAACTATGGCTACACCTTC CASSPGGRSNYGYTF
TRBJ1-2 . TRBV6-1 once TGTGCCAGCAGTGAAACAGTAACAGGCGGCTACACCTTC CASSETVTGGYTF
TRBJ2-3 TRBD2 TRBV9 . TGTGCCAGCAGCACCCCCCTAGCAGCGGGAGAAGTAAATACGCAGTATTTT CASSTPLAAGEVNTQYF
TRBJ1-2 TRBD1 TRBV25-1 . TGTGCCAGCAGTCAAATACAGGGGGAGCGTGGCTACACCTTC CASSQIQGERGYTF
TRBJ1-4 . TRBV11-2 . TGTGCCAGCAGCCTATATGAGGACAGATTTAAACCAACTAATGAAAAACTGTTTTTT CASSLYEDRFKPTNEKLFF
TRBJ1-1 TRBD1 TRBV18 . TGTGCCAGCTCACCAGGGACAGGAGAGAGCGTTCTGGGAGCTTTCTTT CASSPGTGESVLGAFF
TRBJ2-5 . TRBV21-1 . TGTGCCAGCGGCATACAGGGTAGAGGTTTGACCCAGTACTTC CASGIQGRGLTQYF
TRBJ1-5 . TRBV19 . TGTGCCAGTAAACAGGAAAATCAGCCCCAGCATTTT CASKQENQPQHF
TRBJ1-2 . TRBV11-3 . TGTGCCAGCAGCTTAGCCGGGGGAGGGGTAAAGGATGGCTACACCTTC CASSLAGGGVKDGYTF
TRBJ2-1 TRBD2 TRBV15 . TGTGCCACCAGCCCTGTGGGGCTAGCGGGAGGGAATGAGCAGTTCTTC CATSPVGLAGGNEQFF
TRBJ2-7 . TRBV5-6 . TGTGCCAGCAGCCCAAACGCCCGTGCGACCTACGAGCAGTACTTC CASSPNARATYEQYF
TRBJ1-2 . TRBV4-3 . TGCGCCAGCAGCCAAGCTTCTCATGGCTACACCTTC CASSQASHGYTF
TRBJ1-5 TRBD1 TRBV12-3/TRBV12-4 . TGTGCCACTCGACAGGGGTATCAGCCCCAGCATTTT CATRQGYQPQHF
TRBJ1-1 . TRBV4-1 . TGCGCCAGCAGCCAATTTAAGGAGACAGGTCAGAACACTGAAGCTTTCTTT CASSQFKETGQNTEAFF
TRBJ1-1 TRBD1 TRBV24-1 . TGTGCCACCAGTGTTGGACAGGTGGCAGGCGGAGCTTTCTTT CATSVGQVAGGAFF
TRBJ2-1 TRBD2 TRBV9 . TGTGCCAGCAGCCCCCCGTTAGCGGGGCCCGAACATGAGCAGTTCTTC CASSPPLAGPEHEQFF
TRBJ1-3 . TRBV7-9 . TGTGCCAGCAGCTTGAGTACTGGAAACACCATATATTTT CASSLSTGNTIYF
TRBJ2-1 TRBD2 TRBV13 . TGTGCCAGCAGCCCTGGACTAGCGGGAGGCCCGCGCTTATCCAATGAGCAGTTCTTC CASSPGLAGGPRLSNEQFF
TRBJ2-7 . TRBV6-5 . TGTGCCAGCAGTTACTCAGGACACTTCTACGAGCAGTACTTC CASSYSGHFYEQYF
TRBJ2-2 . TRBV19 . TGTGCCAGGAGCGGGTGCACCGGGGAGCTGTTTTTT CARSGCTGELFF
TRBJ2-7 . TRBV5-6 . TGTGCCAGCAGCTTGGGGCGGGACCCCGAGCAGTACTTC CASSLGRDPEQYF
TRBJ2-7 TRBD2 TRBV11-3 . TGTGCCACTAGACTAGCGGGAGGTTTGGGCGAGCAGTACTTC CATRLAGGLGEQYF
TRBJ2-3 . TRBV11-2 once TGTGCCAGCAGATCCACAGACACAGATACGCAGTATTTT CASRSTDTDTQYF
TRBJ1-3 TRBD1 TRBV18 once TGTGCCAGCTCACCACTCGGGACAGGGGGCTCTGGAAACACCATATATTTT CASSPLGTGGSGNTIYF
TRBJ2-5 . TRBV7-2 . TGTGCCAGCAGCCCTCAGGCTGTTCAGGAGACCCAGTACTTC CASSPQAVQETQYF
TRBJ1-5 . TRBV3-1/TRBV3-2 . TGTGCCAGCAGCCAAGCCGGGACACAGAATCAGCCCCAGCATTTT CASSQAGTQNQPQHF
TRBJ1-4 . TRBV19 . TGTGCCAGTAGTATTGGGTGGGGAGGACGTGCAACTAATGAAAAACTGTTTTTT CASSIGWGGRATNEKLFF
TRBJ2-3 TRBD2 TRBV6-5 . TGTGCCAGCATAAGGGCCGAACTAGCGACAGATACGCAGTATTTT CASIRAELATDTQYF
TRBJ2-7 . TRBV2 . TGTGCCAGCAGACTTATTCGGGACTCTCGGGAGCAGTACTTC CASRLIRDSREQYF
TRBJ2-1 TRBD2 TRBV3-1/TRBV3-2 . TGTGCCAGCACCTCAGCGGGAACCGTTGAGCAGTTCTTC CASTSAGTVEQFF